This T cell receptor (beta chain) was profiled in a study of T cell changes during pregnancy in multiple sclerosis. The assay was immunoSEQ multiplex PCR, and TCRdb's table has in-frame clones only and misses some. The data hold about 22,000 clones, with under 95% observed a single time. Losses at the gene ends were 9 bases for V and 5 bases for J; bases not matched to a gene: 16. Germline V gives CDR1 MNHEY, CDR2 SMNVEV (reference sequence). There are 17 residues in the CDR3. This chain uses TRBV27 with TRBJ2-5; TRBD2 matches at 12 bases. The sequence was collected from a female donor in good health, enrolled as a control in a pregnancy study. The sample was CD4+ T cells from peripheral blood mononuclear cells, taken in the third trimester of pregnancy. The CDR3 is CASARVTALAGGETQYF. The DNA of the CDR3 is TGTGCCAGTGCCCGCGTTACGGCACTAGCGGGAGGCGAGACCCAGTACTTC.